This T cell receptor (beta chain) appears in the sequencing data of a study of molecular identifiers for immune sequencing clone quantification. Preparation methods for the bulk TCR libraries were those previously described, with listed TCR primers. A single record per CDR3 protein comes from TCRdb applying MiXCR to the PCR reads. The sample records fewer than 25,000 distinct CDR3 sequences, approximately 17% being singletons. Worth noting for this clonotype: What it binds is not known.

Isolation of naive CD8 T cells was achieved by sorting on a CD8+CD4-CCR7+CD45RA+ phenotype. Findings and caveats of the study: Clonotypes topping 20 RNA copies carried over 97% of effector molecules but under 1% of naive ones. Spiked Jurkat TCR RNA equivalent to one cell reportedly surfaced among some 1 million naive cells.

CDR1 is MDHEN, CDR2 SYDVKM, per germline. Trimming at V came to 6 bases and at J to 0 bases, leaving 15 bases not matched to a gene. The CDR3 has 19 amino acids. This TCR came from a human donor in good health. Some libraries in this study had Jurkat cell RNA spiked in. The chain joins TRBV28 to TRBJ1-5, with TRBD1 matching over 9 bases. Sequenced: naive CD8+ T cells from blood, with Jurkat cell RNA spiked in. As to subset: FACS-sorted CD8+CD4-CCR7+CD45RA+ naive T cells. Written as DNA, the CDR3 is TGTGCCAGCAGATTACAGGGGGCGCGGGGCGGATATAGCAATCAGCCCCAGCATTTT. This gives the protein CASRLQGARGGYSNQPQHF.